This T cell receptor (beta chain) was profiled in a study of blood T cell repertoires in COVID-19. On the study more broadly: Nucleic acid was either cDNA or gDNA, and it came from T cells, B-cell-depleted T cells, or PBMCs.

Study processing details: Estimation of nucleated cell counts was performed using reference gene primer amplification. The method was immunoSEQ multiplex PCR; TCRdb's version includes in-frame clones alone and lacks a portion of them. That table gives V, J and clone size, and the DNA gave D and trimming. The sample contains 120,000 or so clones, roughly 90% of which appear only once. The clonotype was recovered from a man in his fifties with acute or convalescent COVID-19. The sample comprised peripheral blood.

The CDR3 region is CASSQGSGVQETQYF. CDR3 nucleotides: TGCGCCAGCAGCCAAGGTAGCGGGGTCCAAGAGACCCAGTACTTC. The genes are TRBV4-1 and TRBJ2-5, with TRBD2 matching over 8 bases. J gave up 1 base and V 1 base, and 2 bases lay outside the gene matches. The CDR3 length is 15 residues. Germline lookup yields CDR1 MGHRA and CDR2 YSYEKL.